Shown below are 17 T cell receptor beta chains from a single sample sequenced in a study of post-analysis software for immune sequencing data. Unique-molecular-identifier-tagged TCR beta cDNA libraries were used. TCRdb analysed the PCR reads with MiXCR anew, one entry per CDR3 protein. The sample has under 200,000 distinct CDR3 sequences, 36% seen once. This sample comprised blood, obtained after autologous hematopoietic stem cell transplantation. The receptors were gathered from a girl aged 10 to 17 with multiple sclerosis.

The V and J genes are TRBV7-2 and TRBJ1-1; possibly TRBD1 for D (5 bases). Germline V CDR1 and CDR2: SGHTA, FQGNSA. This CDR3 has 15 residues. The V gene lost 1 base and the J gene lost 5 bases, with 14 bases spanning the gap. This chain's CDR3 is CASSLVGGWGTEAFF. CDR3 coding DNA: TGTGCCAGCAGCTTAGTTGGGGGGTGGGGGACTGAAGCTTTCTTT. Full variable domain (remainder filled in from reference TRBV7-2 and TRBJ1-1): GAGVSQSPSNKVTEKGKDVELRCDPISGHTALYWYRQSLGQGLEFLIYFQGNSAPDKSGLPSDRFSAERTGGSVSTLTIQRTQQEDSAVYLCASSLVGGWGTEAFFGQGTRLTVV.

The chain combines TRBV4-2 with TRBJ2-7, with a tentative D call TRBD1 (5 bases). Trimming shortened V by 1 base and J by 7 bases, and 26 bases separated the two germline ends. The CDR3 spans 18 residues. The germline gives CDR1 LGHNA, CDR2 YNFKEQ. The CDR3: CASSQGPRQDTRFGEQYF. The CDR3 region has the DNA TGTGCCAGCAGCCAAGGGCCCCGCCAGGACACCCGGTTCGGGGAGCAGTACTTC.

The rearrangement links TRBV6-2 or TRBV6-3 to TRBJ1-1, with TRBD1 as a possible D gene (6 bases). V gave up 4 bases and J gave up 2 bases, with 11 bases separating them. Germline V CDR1 and CDR2: MNHEY, SVGEGT. This CDR3 comprises 14 residues. CDR3 sequence reads: CASSFQGTNTEAFF. CDR3 bases: TGTGCCAGCAGTTTCCAGGGGACCAACACTGAAGCTTTCTTT.

This clonotype was picked up a small number of times. The chain recombines TRBV7-3 with TRBJ2-5, with D tentatively TRBD2 (6 bases). The CDR3 has 13 amino acids. Germline V lookup: CDR1 SGHTA, CDR2 FQGTGA. The V and J ends lost 5 bases and 9 bases respectively, with 16 bases between them. The CDR3 sequence: CASSPTNGGSQYF. The CDR3, as DNA: TGTGCCAGCAGCCCAACCAACGGGGGTTCCCAGTACTTC.

This chain connects TRBV6-5 to TRBJ2-1, with no clear D. CDR3 length: 15 amino acids. The ends were cut back, 6 bases at V and 0 bases at J, with 12 bases in the middle. Germline assignment: CDR1 MNHEY and CDR2 SVGAGI. The CDR3: CASRLQRSSYNEQFF. The CDR3, as DNA: TGTGCCAGCAGGCTACAGAGGAGCTCCTACAATGAGCAGTTCTTC.

This chain links TRBV7-2 with TRBJ2-1, with a weak D call TRBD2 (6 bases). The CDR3 extends over 16 amino acids. Germline CDR1 is SGHTA and CDR2 is FQGNSA. Trimming took 1 base from V and 5 from J, leaving 15 bases between them. CDR3 in DNA: TGTGCCAGCAGCTTAGAGGTCCTGCGGGGAAACAATGAGCAGTTCTTC. Translation gives CASSLEVLRGNNEQFF.

The chain couples TRBV5-1 to TRBJ2-7; 9 nucleotides agree with TRBD2. CDR1 is SGHRS, CDR2 YFSETQ, per germline. The CDR3 runs 16 residues. V was pared by 3 bases and J by 2 bases, with 9 bases of the junction left unmatched. This CDR3 reads CASSSSGTSSAYEQYF. For the CDR3, the DNA is TGCGCCAGCAGCTCCTCCGGGACTAGCTCTGCCTACGAGCAGTACTTC.

The gene calls are TRBV6-1 and TRBJ2-7, with 9 bases fitting TRBD2. Unmatched junction bases numbered 15, after V lost 0 bases and J lost 3 bases. The length of the CDR3 is 19 residues. Per the germline V gene, CDR1 is MNHNS and CDR2 is SASEGT. The DNA of the CDR3 is TGTGCCAGCAGTGAAGCGGATTCATTTGGGCTAGCGGGGATCTACGAGCAGTACTTC. As protein: CASSEADSFGLAGIYEQYF.

This clonotype occurred many times. The chain links TRBV7-4 to TRBJ2-6, with 9 bases aligning to TRBD1. Germline-derived CDR1 and CDR2 are SGHVT and SQSDAQ. This CDR3 is built from 18 residues. V shed 5 bases and J 0 bases; nucleotides not matched to a gene: 8. This CDR3 is CASSTLQGAISGANVLTF. The CDR3 DNA follows: TGTGCCAGCAGCACCCTACAGGGGGCCATCTCTGGGGCCAACGTCCTGACTTTC.

A few counts support this clonotype. J is TRBJ1-6 and V is TRBV7-6; D remains unclear. The CDR3 is made up of 13 amino acids. Germline values: CDR1 SGHVS, CDR2 FNYEAQ. V was pared by 1 base and J by 5 bases, with 3 bases between. The CDR3 here is CASSLDHNSPLHF. The CDR3 DNA follows: TGTGCCAGCAGCTTAGACCATAATTCACCCCTCCACTTT.

The gene calls are TRBV20-1 and TRBJ2-7; 7 bases are shared with TRBD2. V was clipped by 3 bases and J by 4 bases; unmatched bases: 6. This CDR3 has 13 residues. Germline values: CDR1 DFQATT, CDR2 SNEGSKA (reference sequence). The CDR3 DNA reads TGCAGTGCTAGGAGGACTAGATCTTACGAGCAGTACTTC. Translation gives CSARRTRSYEQYF.

This chain connects TRBV7-6 to TRBJ2-7; D assignment may be TRBD1 or TRBD2 (7 bases each). The V end lost 5 bases, the J end lost 2 bases, and 16 bases lay between the germline ends. The CDR3 has 15 residues. Looked up from germline, CDR1 is SGHVS and CDR2 is FNYEAQ. CDR3 protein: CASSPGGAAPYEQYF. CDR3 nucleotide sequence: TGTGCCAGCAGCCCAGGGGGGGCCGCTCCCTACGAGCAGTACTTC.

The genes are TRBV7-2 and TRBJ1-1, with D tentatively TRBD1 (6 bases). Germline CDR1 is SGHTA and CDR2 is FQGNSA. Trimming stripped 2 bases from V and 1 base from J, with 11 bases between. The CDR3 is 15 amino acids. DNA of the CDR3: TGTGCCAGCAGCTTACGACAGGCGACGAACACTGAAGCTTTCTTT. It encodes CASSLRQATNTEAFF.

In its sample, this clonotype was seen many times. The chain uses TRBV29-1 and TRBJ1-2; D not certain. V gave up 4 bases and J gave up 7 bases, with 10 bases separating them. The CDR3 spans 11 residues. Germline-derived CDR1 and CDR2 are SQVTM and ANQGSEA. The CDR3 DNA follows: TGCAGCGTTGGCCCCAGCGGTGGCTACACCTTC. Protein product: CSVGPSGGYTF. The complete variable domain, with remaining parts taken from reference TRBV29-1 and TRBJ1-2, reads SAVISQKPSRDICQRGTSLTIQCQVDSQVTMMFWYRQQPGQSLTLIATANQGSEATYESGFVIDKFPISRPNLTFSTLTVSNMSPEDSSIYLCSVGPSGGYTFGSGTRLTVV.

The chain combines TRBV4-1 with TRBJ2-7, with D unresolved. This CDR3 contains 14 residues. V lost 0 bases and J lost 0, with 6 bases in between. From germline, CDR1 is MGHRA and CDR2 YSYEKL. The CDR3 sequence is CASSQERFSYEQYF. CDR3 DNA: TGCGCCAGCAGCCAAGAAAGGTTCTCCTACGAGCAGTACTTC.

Sample share makes this clonotype medium-sized (0.01 to 0.1%). The chain recombines TRBV13 with TRBJ2-7; D is unresolved. The CDR3 loop spans 14 amino acids. Germline CDR1 reads PRHDT; CDR2 reads FYEKMQ (reference sequence). Trimming took 1 base from V and 3 from J, leaving 10 bases between them. The CDR3 region has the DNA TGTGCCAGCAGCTTAGAGGGCGGTGGCTACGAGCAGTACTTC. Translated, it gives CASSLEGGGYEQYF.

J is TRBJ2-1 and V is TRBV5-6, with unresolved D. Per germline, CDR1 SGHDT and CDR2 YYEEEE. V lost 7 bases and J 6 bases, leaving 17 bases between the germline ends. The CDR3 is made up of 14 amino acids. CDR3 sequence: CASAPLGWINEQFF. The CDR3 region has the DNA TGTGCCAGCGCCCCTTTGGGCTGGATCAATGAGCAGTTCTTC.